Sequencing of this T cell receptor (beta chain) was carried out in a study of T cells in Graves' hyperthyroidism and ophthalmopathy. Stable disease denoted Graves' hyperthyroidism without ophthalmopathy progression within 18 months. Amplification of TCR beta CDR3 regions used RNA as the template. RT-PCR in the first round (using the HTBI primer set) targeted the TCR CDR3. TCRdb reprocessed the multiplex PCR reads with MiXCR, giving one entry per CDR3 protein. Here the sample spans 700,000 to 950,000 distinct CDR3 sequences, approximately 40% being singletons. The CDR3 consists of 14 residues. Germline values: CDR1 GTSNPN, CDR2 SVGIG (reference sequence). V shed 2 bases and J shed 3 bases, with 13 bases lying between them.

This sequence joins TRBV30 and TRBJ1-1, with no clear D. Material for sequencing was blood. This receptor was taken from a woman aged 35 to 49 with Graves' hyperthyroidism. The CDR3 coding sequence is TGTGCCTGGAGTCAACGTTTAGGAGACACTGAAGCTTTCTTT. Residues: CAWSQRLGDTEAFF.